The rows below give T cell receptor beta chains drawn from one sample of a study of T-cell memory formation after mild COVID-19. TCRdb re-analysed the 5' RACE reads in MiXCR, keeping a single row per CDR3 protein. The sample includes roughly 450,000 distinct CDR3 sequences, around a sixth of them seen just once. The specimen sequenced was PBMCs or a T cell subset sorted from them (not recorded which). Source of these receptors: an adult woman who had mild COVID-19 (a few samples of this study predate the infection). Cell type and time point are not known. The CDR3 runs from the conserved cysteine through the conserved F or W. D genes are given only for firm matches. For some rows the clone size is stated as once, few or many, or as a class when expanded; others skip it.

size,V,D,J,CDR3,DNA
.,TRBV5-1,TRBD1,TRBJ2-3,CASSWTGNQDTQYF,TGCGCCAGCAGCTGGACAGGGAATCAAGATACGCAGTATTTT
few,TRBV7-2,.,TRBJ1-3,CASSRDTLRGNTIYF,TGTGCCAGCAGCCGGGACACCCTCCGGGGAAACACCATATATTTT
.,TRBV19,.,TRBJ2-7,CASSIAWTLSSYEQYF,TGTGCCAGTAGTATAGCCTGGACATTGAGCTCCTACGAGCAGTACTTC
.,TRBV10-3,.,TRBJ2-5,CAISDSRDGKTQYF,TGTGCCATCAGTGACTCCAGGGACGGGAAGACCCAGTACTTC
many,TRBV7-2,.,TRBJ1-2,CASSSFSGYTF,TGTGCCAGCAGCTCATTCTCTGGCTACACCTTC
few,TRBV5-1,.,TRBJ1-5,CASSFAGNQPQHF,TGCGCCAGCAGCTTTGCAGGCAATCAGCCCCAGCATTTT
few,TRBV5-1,.,TRBJ2-3,CASSLVVGQPSTDTQYF,TGCGCCAGCAGCTTGGTGGTAGGGCAACCTAGCACAGATACGCAGTATTTT
.,TRBV12-3/TRBV12-4,TRBD1,TRBJ1-2,CASSRTGGIYGYTF,TGTGCCAGCAGTAGGACAGGGGGGATTTATGGCTACACCTTC
.,TRBV19,TRBD2,TRBJ2-1,CASSPQRGYNEQFF,TGTGCCAGTAGTCCTCAGCGGGGTTACAATGAGCAGTTCTTC
many,TRBV5-6,.,TRBJ1-2,CASSLDGNYGYTF,TGTGCCAGCAGCTTGGACGGCAACTATGGCTACACCTTC
.,TRBV11-1,.,TRBJ2-7,CASSLEQTQIYEQYF,TGTGCCAGCAGCTTAGAACAGACCCAAATCTACGAGCAGTACTTC
few,TRBV29-1,TRBD2,TRBJ2-3,CSVATRGGPADTQYF,TGCAGCGTTGCGACTCGCGGGGGGCCGGCAGATACGCAGTATTTT
.,TRBV10-3,TRBD2,TRBJ2-1,CAISDGRAEEDEQFF,TGTGCCATCAGTGACGGGAGGGCCGAGGAAGATGAGCAGTTCTTC
few,TRBV20-1,.,TRBJ1-6,CSARGPRLTYSPLHF,TGCAGTGCTAGGGGACCACGGCTAACCTATTCACCCCTCCACTTT
many,TRBV5-6,TRBD1,TRBJ2-1,CASSFRTGGFNEQFF,TGTGCCAGCAGCTTCCGGACAGGGGGCTTCAATGAGCAGTTCTTC
once,TRBV6-4,.,TRBJ1-2,CASSARMGNGYTF,TGTGCCAGCAGCGCCCGGATGGGGAATGGCTACACCTTC
.,TRBV5-1,TRBD2,TRBJ2-7,CASSSPGGAGISYEQYF,TGCGCCAGCAGCTCCCCCGGAGGAGCGGGGATCTCCTACGAGCAGTACTTC
many,TRBV9,TRBD2,TRBJ2-7,CASSSGTSGSYEQYF,TGTGCCAGCAGCTCAGGGACTAGCGGGAGCTACGAGCAGTACTTC